This is a list of T cell receptor beta chains from one sample in a study of PD-1 blockade in mismatch repair-deficient tumors. The table came from immunoSEQ multiplex PCR; TCRdb's copy has only in-frame clones and leaves some out. The sample lists tens of thousands of clones; around 73% were seen once. The material was peripheral blood, obtained 4 weeks after starting pembrolizumab. The receptors were gathered from an adult with mismatch repair-deficient cancer. Both conserved end residues are part of each CDR3. Fields, in order: V gene, CDR3 protein.

V: TRBV7-8; CDR3: CASSLKGQETQYF
V: TRBV28; CDR3: CASSFGGTEAFF
V: TRBV10-3; CDR3: CATVGGTANTEAFF
V: TRBV19; CDR3: CASSMSGGLNEQFF
V: TRBV10-1; CDR3: CASSLQCLAGGYNEQFF
V: TRBV29-1; CDR3: CSVERVMDGYTF
V: TRBV5-4; CDR3: CASSQGASEVYEQYF
V: TRBV11-3; CDR3: CASSARGNEQFF
V: TRBV4-1; CDR3: CASSFRPGTSGLSNEQFF
V: TRBV7-9; CDR3: CASSPLIGRRTEAFF
V: TRBV30; CDR3: CAWRGSGNYEQYF
V: TRBV7-6; CDR3: CASSRWSSGIRNEQFF
V: TRBV29-1; CDR3: CSVDSGTGPLTDTQYF
V: TRBV9; CDR3: CASSVVGGYYNEQFF
V: TRBV19; CDR3: CAIKGTSDNEKLFF
V: TRBV9; CDR3: CASSVAGRRGGPTGELFF
V: TRBV27; CDR3: CASSLSGTKGVTDF
V: TRBV9; CDR3: CASSVGPGDTMNTEAFF
V: TRBV6-1; CDR3: CASSERGGENTEAFF
V: TRBV10-3; CDR3: CAISEPRKNAEAFF
V: TRBV7-2; CDR3: CASSLGGRRDETQYF
V: TRBV29-1; CDR3: CSVSDSGYEQYF
V: TRBV20-1; CDR3: CRLGGYGYTF
V: TRBV9; CDR3: CASSVDDRVGEGPSSYEQYF
V: TRBV2; CDR3: CASSEMGDEQYF
V: TRBV9; CDR3: CASSPGTSGRTDTQYF
V: TRBV4-1; CDR3: CASSQAPYNEQFF
V: TRBV5-4; CDR3: CASSPGTDTQYF
V: TRBV7-2; CDR3: CASSLQGARGTEAFF
V: TRBV10-2; CDR3: CASHLAGEDTQYF
V: TRBV30; CDR3: CAWSVQSGFDEQFF
V: TRBV7-3; CDR3: CASSSVRGHGTQYF
V: TRBV7-8; CDR3: CASSLEGVQPQHF
V: TRBV2; CDR3: CASIVKETQYF
V: TRBV11-3; CDR3: CASSLGGQGTDTQYF
V: TRBV19; CDR3: CASRSGPEAETNTGELFF
V: TRBV9; CDR3: CASSSWLAENTGELFF
V: TRBV30; CDR3: CAWSKGGGEQFF
V: TRBV7-8; CDR3: CASSLTRTGKGTEAFF
V: TRBV29-1; CDR3: CSAARASYNEQFF
V: TRBV29-1; CDR3: CSVELRPGAGERNGYYEQYF
V: TRBV19; CDR3: CASSMNRNYGYTF
V: TRBV19; CDR3: CATTPRDRATYNEQFF
V: TRBV6-4; CDR3: CASSDKGISGRNTGELFF
V: TRBV4-1; CDR3: CASSQGPTGTPAYEQYF
V: TRBV5-5; CDR3: CASSLYREDQPQHF
V: TRBV11-2; CDR3: CASSFGSGGSYEQYF
V: TRBV15; CDR3: CATSRDTGGIEKLFF
V: TRBV6-4; CDR3: CASSRDPGGDTQYF
V: TRBV15; CDR3: CATSRKVTGTPYEQYF
V: TRBV5-4; CDR3: CASSLGGLAGASGEQYF
V: TRBV11-2; CDR3: CASSFGTSGSWETQYF
V: TRBV19; CDR3: CASSQSSYNEQFF
V: TRBV27; CDR3: CASSLKTPESTGELFF